These 21 T cell receptor beta chains were all obtained from the same sample, sequenced in a study of T cell repertoires in cytomegalovirus infection. TCRdb recomputed calls from the reads with MiXCR, one row per CDR3 protein. The repertoire holds approximately 140,000 distinct CDR3 sequences, with roughly 6% as singletons. The source material was PBMCs. The receptors stem from a human donor in good health (CMV status not recorded). Some clones in this sample may be carry-over from other donors' samples.

This clonotype showed up just a few times. The genes are TRBV27 and TRBJ1-5, with 11 bases fitting TRBD1. The CDR3 sequence is 19 residues long. V gave up 1 base and J gave up 3 bases; unmatched junction bases: 11. Germline assignment: CDR1 MNHEY and CDR2 SMNVEV (reference sequence). For the CDR3, the DNA is TGTGCCAGCAGTTTATTTTTCATACCGGGACAGGGGGTCAATCAGCCCCAGCATTTT. Protein product: CASSLFFIPGQGVNQPQHF.

This clonotype was seen at least ten times. The chain uses TRBV4-3 and TRBJ1-1; tentatively, D is TRBD1 (6 bases). Trimming left V 3 bases short and J 6 bases short, with 11 bases between. From germline, CDR1 is LGHNA and CDR2 YSLEER. This CDR3 comprises 13 residues. Written as DNA, the CDR3 is TGCGCCAGCAGCCACGCAGGGGTAGCTGAAGCTTTCTTT. Amino acids: CASSHAGVAEAFF.

This clonotype was counted a few times. The CDR3 bases are TGCAGTGCTAGGAAACAGGATAGCTACGAGCAGTACTTC. Translated, it gives CSARKQDSYEQYF. The chain uses TRBV20-1 and TRBJ2-7; D may be TRBD1 (5 bases). Trimming pared 3 bases from V and 3 bases from J, leaving 12 bases between. The CDR3 totals 13 residues. Germline V gives CDR1 DFQATT, CDR2 SNEGSKA (reference sequence).

This clonotype occurred many times. V is TRBV20-1 and J is TRBJ2-7, with TRBD1 matching over 8 bases. In germline, CDR1 is DFQATT, CDR2 SNEGSKA (reference sequence). The V gene end was trimmed by 6 bases and the J gene end by 1 base; junction bases not matched to a gene: 5. The CDR3 has 13 amino acids. The CDR3 DNA is TGCAGTGCAGGACAGGGAGTATCCTACGAGCAGTACTTC. As protein: CSAGQGVSYEQYF.

The chain carries TRBV20-1 and TRBJ2-7, with D possibly being TRBD1 (7 bases). V was trimmed by 6 bases and J by 0 bases, leaving 15 bases between them. This CDR3 contains 14 residues. Germline CDR1 reads DFQATT; CDR2 reads SNEGSKA (reference sequence). This CDR3 is CSAPTGRSSYEQYF. The CDR3 DNA is TGCAGTGCCCCGACAGGGAGGAGCTCCTACGAGCAGTACTTC.

There are many counts of this clonotype. The genes are TRBV6-2 or TRBV6-3 and TRBJ2-3; D is possibly TRBD1 or TRBD2 (5 bases each). Trimming removed 2 bases at V and 1 base at J, with 16 bases between. The CDR3 runs 17 residues. Germline V gene lookup returns CDR1 MNHEY and CDR2 SVGEGT. CDR3 in amino acids: CASSYGRTGLRTDTQYF. Written as DNA, the CDR3 is TGTGCCAGCAGTTACGGAAGAACGGGGCTTCGCACAGATACGCAGTATTTT.

This clonotype came up many times. J is TRBJ2-2 and V is TRBV7-6; 9 nucleotides line up with TRBD2. The germline CDR1 and CDR2 sequences are SGHVS and FNYEAQ. V shed 7 bases and J 2 bases; nucleotides not matched to a gene: 2. CDR3 length: 14 residues. The CDR3 sequence is CASTGLANTGELFF. In nucleotides, the CDR3 is TGTGCCAGCACGGGACTAGCTAACACCGGGGAGCTGTTTTTT.

This clonotype was found many times. V is TRBV7-8 and J is TRBJ1-4; no definite D call. Germline CDR1 is SGHVS and CDR2 is FQNEAQ. V shed 7 bases and J shed 2 bases, with 11 bases lying between them. This CDR3 is built from 14 residues. The CDR3, as DNA: TGTGCCAGCAACTTGGGCAGTACTAATGAAAAACTGTTTTTT. It yields the protein CASNLGSTNEKLFF. Variable domain in full (rest from reference TRBV7-8 and TRBJ1-4): GAGVSQSPRYKVAKRGQDVALRCDPISGHVSLFWYQQALGQGPEFLTYFQNEAQLDKSGLPSDRFFAERPEGSVSTLKIQRTQQEDSAVYLCASNLGSTNEKLFFGSGTQLSVL.

This clonotype was picked up many times. The gene calls are TRBV7-2 and TRBJ2-3, with 16 bases matching TRBD2. Germline CDR1 SGHTA, CDR2 FQGNSA. This CDR3 is 16 amino acids long. With V trimmed by 4 bases and J by 7 bases, 5 bases remained unmatched. CDR3 nucleotide sequence: TGTGCCAGCAGCTCCGGGACTAGCGGGGGGGGGAATACGCAGTATTTT. Its protein product is CASSSGTSGGGNTQYF.

V is TRBV28 and J is TRBJ2-5; 9 bases map to TRBD1. With V trimmed by 6 bases and J by 4 bases, 3 bases remained unmatched. There are 13 residues in the CDR3. Germline CDR1 reads MDHEN; CDR2 reads SYDVKM. The CDR3 loop is CASRYRGRETQYF. As DNA, the CDR3 is TGTGCCAGCAGATACAGGGGGCGAGAGACCCAGTACTTC.

This clonotype was recorded at least ten times. The chain uses TRBV5-1 and TRBJ1-2; TRBD1 agrees at 9 bases. The ends lost 3 bases at V and 7 bases at J; junction bases unmatched: 13. This CDR3 is 16 amino acids long. Per the germline V gene, CDR1 is SGHRS and CDR2 is YFSETQ. Written as DNA, the CDR3 is TGCGCCAGCAGCTCGGACGACAGGGGGAGATTGCCTGGCTACACCTTC. Translated, it gives CASSSDDRGRLPGYTF.

This clonotype was detected many times. This chain links TRBV7-9 with TRBJ1-1, with D possibly being TRBD1 (5 bases). Germline V gives CDR1 SEHNR, CDR2 FQNEAQ (reference sequence). The CDR3 has 14 amino acids. V was clipped by 5 bases and J by 7 bases, with 17 bases between them. CDR3 in DNA: TGTGCCAGCAGCGCCGCCAGGGACGTTGTTGAAGCTTTCTTT. Its protein is CASSAARDVVEAFF. Full variable domain (outside the CDR3, taken from reference TRBV7-9 and TRBJ1-1): DTGVSQNPRHKITKRGQNVTFRCDPISEHNRLYWYRQTLGQGPEFLTYFQNEAQLEKSRLLSDRFSAERPKGSFSTLEIQRTEQGDSAMYLCASSAARDVVEAFFGQGTRLTVV.

This clonotype occurred many times. This sequence joins TRBV7-2 and TRBJ2-1, with 16 bases identical to TRBD2. The CDR3 contains 18 residues. Germline trimming cut 3 bases from V and 7 bases from J; bases unmatched to any gene: 9. Per germline, CDR1 SGHTA and CDR2 FQGNSA. Written as DNA, the CDR3 is TGTGCCAGCAGCTTGGGAGGGGGACTAGCGGGGGGGGGGAATGAGCAGTTCTTC. Its protein is CASSLGGGLAGGGNEQFF.

This clonotype was observed at least ten times. The genes are TRBV7-2 and TRBJ2-3, with D perhaps matching TRBD1 or TRBD2 (5 bases each). V lost 5 bases to trimming and J lost 0 bases, with 15 bases between them. In germline, CDR1 is SGHTA, CDR2 FQGNSA. The CDR3 is made up of 16 amino acids. Here the CDR3 reads CASSLGTHPSTDTQYF. DNA for the CDR3: TGTGCCAGCAGCCTTGGGACCCACCCTAGCACAGATACGCAGTATTTT. The variable domain in full, completed from reference TRBV7-2 and TRBJ2-3, reads GAGVSQSPSNKVTEKGKDVELRCDPISGHTALYWYRQSLGQGLEFLIYFQGNSAPDKSGLPSDRFSAERTGGSVSTLTIQRTQQEDSAVYLCASSLGTHPSTDTQYFGPGTRLTVL.

Only a few counts were recorded for this clonotype. V usage is TRBV5-6 and J usage is TRBJ2-7; TRBD1 aligns across 7 bases. The J segment lost 2 bases and the V segment lost 2 bases, leaving 7 bases of the junction unmatched. From germline, CDR1 is SGHDT and CDR2 YYEEEE. The CDR3 has 15 amino acids. CDR3 protein: CASSLLQGSPYEQYF. DNA for the CDR3: TGTGCCAGCAGCTTACTACAGGGGAGTCCCTACGAGCAGTACTTC.

This clonotype was found a few times. This chain links TRBV20-1 with TRBJ2-1, with D possibly matching TRBD2 (6 bases). The CDR3 contains 13 residues. Germline CDR1 DFQATT, CDR2 SNEGSKA (reference sequence). Deletions cut 0 bases from V and 13 bases from J, with 16 bases between. CDR3 coding DNA: TGCAGTGCTAGAGATCCCCCTATAGCGGCCCAGTTCTTC. It is translated as CSARDPPIAAQFF.

The chain has TRBV20-1 and TRBJ1-2, with a tentative D call TRBD1 (5 bases). Germline V CDR1 and CDR2: DFQATT, SNEGSKA (reference sequence). There are 14 residues in the CDR3. V shed 2 bases and J shed 5 bases, with 15 bases lying between them. The CDR3 DNA is TGCAGTGCTAGATCCCCAGGGTCTCTATATGGCTACACCTTC. Its protein is CSARSPGSLYGYTF.

This clonotype was seen only a few times. CDR3 nucleotide sequence: TGCGCCAGCAGCCCCCCCGGTGGCAGGGGGCTATCCGGGGAGCTGTTTTTT. Translated: CASSPPGGRGLSGELFF. The J gene is TRBJ2-2, the V gene TRBV4-1; TRBD1 aligns across 8 bases. Germline CDR1 is MGHRA and CDR2 is YSYEKL. CDR3 length: 17 residues. Trimming removed 4 bases from V and 6 bases from J; junction bases left unmatched: 13.

This clonotype was counted ten times or more. The gene calls are TRBV27 and TRBJ1-2; D is unclear. The CDR3 sequence is 14 residues long. Trimming took 0 bases from V and 4 from J, leaving 9 bases between them. Germline CDR1 and CDR2: MNHEY and SMNVEV (reference sequence). The CDR3 region is CASSLSDGSYGYTF. The CDR3 DNA follows: TGTGCCAGCAGTTTATCGGACGGATCCTATGGCTACACCTTC.

There are a few counts of this clonotype. A single base separates this from a much larger clone, so it may be a read error. The chain employs TRBV19 and TRBJ1-1; 7 bases are shared with TRBD1. V trimming: 5 bases; J trimming: 1 base; junction bases outside the gene matches: 10. Per germline, CDR1 LNHDA and CDR2 SQIVND (reference sequence). This CDR3 has 16 amino acids. CDR3 amino acids: CASSGTAPSQNTEAFF. As DNA, the CDR3 is TGTGCCAGTAGTGGGACAGCCCCGTCTCAGAACACTGAAGCTTTCTTT.

This clonotype was observed at least ten times. This sequence joins TRBV5-6 and TRBJ2-1, with a weak D call TRBD1 (6 bases). Germline values: CDR1 SGHDT, CDR2 YYEEEE. Trimming left V 4 bases short and J 6 bases short, with 17 bases between. The CDR3 loop spans 15 amino acids. CDR3 nucleotide sequence: TGTGCCAGCAGCCAGGGGCGTAGTTTGTTCAATGAGCAGTTCTTC. Amino acids: CASSQGRSLFNEQFF.